This entry features one TCR beta chain sequence. Its specificity is not known. Each sample came from a Caucasian adult donor living in Nashville, Tennessee. V dropped 0 bases and J dropped 4 bases, with 9 bases sitting between them. CDR3 size: 14 residues. The germline V gene encodes CDR1 SGHAT and CDR2 FQNNGV. A deep-level run was used for the assay. Some clones are missing from TCRdb's copy, which holds only in-frame ones; the method was immunoSEQ multiplex PCR. Seen here are roughly 2 million clones, approximately 96% observed once, and the top ten hold roughly 0.13%. The source of the sample is a study of shared clonotypes between healthy human individuals. About the study: Contributing individuals were two females and a few males aged 18 to 49. Findings and caveats of the study: Non-shared clonotypes were found to have lower generation probabilities than the clonotypes that were shared by all four of the sorted-subset donors.

This sequence was found in a man in his late teens or twenties in good health. The sequencing sample was made of naive CD4+ T cells sorted from blood. The sample's subset: CD45RA+ positively selected. The V call is TRBV11-2, the J call TRBJ1-2, with D tentatively TRBD1 (5 bases). In DNA form, the CDR3 reads TGTGCCAGCAGCTTAGATCAGGGAATCTATGGCTACACCTTC. Its protein product is CASSLDQGIYGYTF.